What follows describes a single TCR beta chain. The antigen is not known. Clones were read by immunoSEQ multiplex PCR, and TCRdb kept only the in-frame ones, dropping some. The table includes 150,000 to 200,000 clones, 80% to 95% detected once. This entry comes from a study of T cell responses to AZD1222 COVID-19 vaccine. Regarding the study as a whole: Clonal diversity was possibly underestimated; the donors were predominantly white British and more often female. Spike-specific TCR breadth rose after two AZD1222 doses, and depth rose as well. CD4 TCRs associated with vaccination spanned spike, dominating at 160-218 and 743-854. Repertoire samples came only from after the peak T cell response.

The TCR sequence derives from an adult in good health. Sequencing used peripheral blood, obtained on day 0 of AZD1222 vaccination.

The CDR3 coding sequence is TGTGCCAGCTCGACGGTCCTTAGCACAGATACGCAGTATTTT. It specifies CASSTVLSTDTQYF. The chain uses TRBV18 and TRBJ2-3, with D uncertain. Trimming took 6 bases from V and 0 from J, leaving 10 bases between them. Germline CDR1 KGHSH, CDR2 LQKENI. The CDR3 contains 14 residues.